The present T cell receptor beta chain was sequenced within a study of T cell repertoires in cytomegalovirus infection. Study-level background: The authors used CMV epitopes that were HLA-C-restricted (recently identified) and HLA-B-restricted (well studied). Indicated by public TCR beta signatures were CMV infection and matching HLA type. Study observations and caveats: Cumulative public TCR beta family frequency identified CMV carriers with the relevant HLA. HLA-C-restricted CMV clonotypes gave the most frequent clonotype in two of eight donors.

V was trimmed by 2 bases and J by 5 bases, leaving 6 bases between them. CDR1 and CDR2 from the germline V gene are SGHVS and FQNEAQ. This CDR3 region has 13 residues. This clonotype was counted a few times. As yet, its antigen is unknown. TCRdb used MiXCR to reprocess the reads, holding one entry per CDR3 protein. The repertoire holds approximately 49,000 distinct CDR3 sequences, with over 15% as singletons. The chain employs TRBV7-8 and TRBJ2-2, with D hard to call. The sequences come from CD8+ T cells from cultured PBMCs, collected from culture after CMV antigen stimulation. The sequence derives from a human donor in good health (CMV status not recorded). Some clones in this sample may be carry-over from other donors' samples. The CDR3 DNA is TGTGCCAGCAGCTTACGCATGACCGGGGAGCTGTTTTTT. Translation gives CASSLRMTGELFF.